This entry concerns a single TCR beta chain. The table came from immunoSEQ multiplex PCR; TCRdb's copy has only in-frame clones and leaves some out. The data hold about 340,000 clones, with 80% to 90% observed a single time. V lost 0 bases and J 1 base, leaving 4 bases between the germline ends. Germline lookup yields CDR1 MDHEN and CDR2 SYDVKM. The CDR3 length is 13 residues. Living in 24 US areas, the participants were between about 18 and 100 years of age. This sample is drawn from a study of blood T cell repertoires in COVID-19. The wider study: PBMCs, B-cell-depleted T cells, or T cells were the source of the cDNA or gDNA that made up the material.

The receptor was derived from a woman aged 40 to 50 with acute COVID-19. The chain carries TRBV28 and TRBJ2-7, with D unclear. Sequencing was carried out using PBMCs or T cells enriched from blood (not recorded which). CDR3 in amino acids: CASSLWESYEQYF. For the CDR3, the DNA is TGTGCCAGCAGTTTATGGGAGTCCTACGAGCAGTACTTC.